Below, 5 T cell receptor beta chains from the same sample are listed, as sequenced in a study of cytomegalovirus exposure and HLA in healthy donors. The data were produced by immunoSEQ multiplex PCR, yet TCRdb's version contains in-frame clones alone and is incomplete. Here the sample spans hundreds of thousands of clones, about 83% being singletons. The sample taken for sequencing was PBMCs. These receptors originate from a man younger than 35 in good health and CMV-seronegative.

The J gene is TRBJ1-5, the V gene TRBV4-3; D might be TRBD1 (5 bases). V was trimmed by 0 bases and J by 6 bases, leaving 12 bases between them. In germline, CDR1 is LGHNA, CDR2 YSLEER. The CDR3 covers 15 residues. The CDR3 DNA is TGCGCCAGCAGCCAAGAATGGGGCAGGATTCAGCCCCAGCATTTT. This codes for CASSQEWGRIQPQHF.

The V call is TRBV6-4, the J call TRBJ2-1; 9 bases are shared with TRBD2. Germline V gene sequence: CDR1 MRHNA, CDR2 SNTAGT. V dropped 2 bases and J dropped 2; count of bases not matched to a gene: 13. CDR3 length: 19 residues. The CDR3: CASSDRVCGGREAYNEQFF. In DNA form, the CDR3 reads TGTGCCAGCAGTGACCGAGTGTGTGGCGGGAGGGAGGCCTACAATGAGCAGTTCTTC.

CDR3 nucleotide sequence: TGCGCCAGCAGTCAAGGGACAGTGGAGTACTTC. Amino acids: CASSQGTVEYF. The V gene is TRBV10-1, the J gene TRBJ2-7; TRBD1 agrees at 7 bases. From germline, CDR1 is WNHNN and CDR2 SYGVQD (reference sequence). Trimming took 5 bases from V and 11 from J; bases not matched to a gene: 6. CDR3 size: 11 residues.

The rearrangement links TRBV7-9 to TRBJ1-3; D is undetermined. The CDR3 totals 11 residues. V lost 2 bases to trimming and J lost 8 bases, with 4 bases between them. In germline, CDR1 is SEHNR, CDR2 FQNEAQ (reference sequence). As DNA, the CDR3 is TGTGCCAGCAGCTTATATGACACCATATATTTT. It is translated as CASSLYDTIYF.

CDR3 bases: TGTGCCAGCAGCGTTTGGGACAGGGTTCAGGGCTACACCTTC. Amino acid sequence: CASSVWDRVQGYTF. The chain joins TRBV9 to TRBJ1-2, with 9 bases aligning to TRBD1. This CDR3 comprises 14 residues. Germline V lookup: CDR1 SGDLS, CDR2 YYNGEE. The trim removed 2 bases at V and 8 bases at J, leaving 7 bases unmatched.